The entry that follows covers one T cell receptor beta chain sequence. No antigen is known for it. One junction end does not reproduce the germline sequence, and a read error may be involved. The immunoSEQ Assay, a bias-controlled multiplex PCR, was used to amplify TCRbeta CDR3 regions from genomic DNA. In the paper's pipeline: The number of nucleated cells in each sample was estimated from the amplification of reference gene primers within the assay. To quantify the absolute abundance of each unique TCRbeta CDR3 rearrangement, sequence reads were collapsed and filtered. For each sample, productive Simpson clonality was calculated as the square root of Simpson's diversity index over productive rearrangements. TCRdb mirrors the immuneACCESS table, restricted to in-frame sequences. Some clones are absent from its copies; in checked studies, under half trace to an unresolved V gene, and the reason for the others is unknown. Clonal size and the V and J genes are those of that table, whereas D and trimming came from the DNA. The sample table shows tens of thousands of clones, and approximately 91% are seen once. Approximately 6% of the sample is held by the ten biggest clonotypes.

This sample is part of a study of blood T cell repertoires in COVID-19 (dated by TCRdb to the early 2020s). Looking at the study overall: Collaborator samples came from the United States, Italy and Spain and covered acute and convalescent phases of COVID-19. The samples were drawn from two sources: the first 160 participants of the ongoing ImmuneRACE study, and 1,254 subjects contributed by 6 global collaborators. The dataset comprised deeply sampled blood TCRbeta repertoires from subjects exposed to, actively infected with, or recovered from COVID-19. The repertoires were made available in a free public database intended to serve as a resource for research on the immune response to SARS-CoV-2. Sample metadata almost always included a de-identified subject ID, COVID-19 status, age in years and sex. The material from the prospective study consisted of cDNA or gDNA derived from T cells, B-cell-depleted T cells, or PBMCs. Where available, HLA class I and class II types were taken from metadata supplied by the sample provider and were not determined by assay-based typing. General study outcomes and caveats: The quantity of clinical and demographic metadata differed by source and by participant and was supplied without curation.

The collaborating institutions used their own protocols to collect whole blood in K2EDTA tubes. For TCRbeta analysis, collaborators shipped samples as frozen whole blood, isolated PBMCs, or DNA extracted from either of those sample types. The sequence was obtained from a woman older than 75 with acute or convalescent COVID-19. The specimen was peripheral blood.

The DNA sequence is TGTGCTAGCAGCCAGGGAGGGGCGGTATACAATGAGCAGTTCTTC. Its translation is CASSQGGAVYNEQFF. The sequence links TRBV7-7 to TRBJ2-1; TRBD2 fits 7 bases in the junction. The CDR3 holds 15 amino acids from the cysteine to the phenylalanine. Solely the CDR3 DNA is kept, with 45 bases framed from the first base. CDR1 and CDR2 are drawn from the germline V gene (reference sequence): SSHAT, FNYEAQ.